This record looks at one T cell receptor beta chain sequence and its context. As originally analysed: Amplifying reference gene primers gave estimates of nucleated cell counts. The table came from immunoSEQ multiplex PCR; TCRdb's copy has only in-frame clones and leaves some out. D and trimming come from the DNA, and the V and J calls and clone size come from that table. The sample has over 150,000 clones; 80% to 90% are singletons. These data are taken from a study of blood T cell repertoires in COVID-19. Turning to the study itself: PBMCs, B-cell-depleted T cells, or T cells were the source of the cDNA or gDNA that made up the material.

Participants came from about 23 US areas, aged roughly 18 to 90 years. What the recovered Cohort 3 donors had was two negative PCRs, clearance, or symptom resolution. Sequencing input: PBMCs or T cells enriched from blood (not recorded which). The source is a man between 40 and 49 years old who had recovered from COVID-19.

As DNA, the CDR3 is TGTGCCAGCAGCACCCTAGCGGGAGGGAACACCGGGGAGCTGTTTTTT. It specifies CASSTLAGGNTGELFF. The rearrangement joins TRBV9 to TRBJ2-2; 11 nucleotides line up with TRBD2. CDR3 length: 16 residues. The trim removed 4 bases at V and 1 base at J, leaving 3 bases unmatched. Germline-derived CDR1 and CDR2 are SGDLS and YYNGEE.